A single sample gave rise to the 23 T cell receptor beta chains below, sequenced in a study of T cell changes during pregnancy in multiple sclerosis. Generated by immunoSEQ multiplex PCR, the TCRdb table keeps only in-frame clones and is missing some. The sample lists roughly 60,000 clones, 85% to 90% occurring once. The sample here was CD4+ T cells from peripheral blood mononuclear cells, taken in the first trimester of pregnancy. The receptors derive from a female donor with multiple sclerosis, enrolled in a pregnancy study.

The J gene is TRBJ1-1, the V gene TRBV11-2; perhaps TRBD1 as D (6 bases). The germline V and J ends were trimmed by 4 bases and 1 base, with 13 bases remaining between them. The CDR3 covers 15 residues. CDR1 SGHAT and CDR2 FQNNGV come from the germline V gene. CDR3 sequence reads: CASSSQGFGNTEAFF. Here the CDR3 DNA reads TGTGCCAGCAGCTCGCAGGGGTTCGGGAACACTGAAGCTTTCTTT.

This clone appeared once. The chain couples TRBV2 to TRBJ2-5; the D is unclear. Per the germline V gene, CDR1 is SNHLY and CDR2 is FYNNEI. V was cut by 8 bases and J by 4 bases, with 8 bases left in between. The CDR3 loop spans 11 amino acids. The CDR3 region is CASLPLETQYF. The CDR3 region has the DNA TGTGCCAGCCTTCCCCTAGAGACCCAGTACTTC.

This sequence joins TRBV7-3 and TRBJ2-2; no reliable D call. This CDR3 has 14 residues. Germline V gene data show CDR1 as SGHTA and CDR2 as FQGTGA. V was trimmed by 1 base and J by 4 bases, leaving 7 bases between them. CDR3 in amino acids: CASSLRLATGELFF. CDR3 in DNA: TGTGCCAGCAGCTTAAGATTGGCCACCGGGGAGCTGTTTTTT. The variable domain in full, completed from reference TRBV7-3 and TRBJ2-2, reads GAGVSQTPSNKVTEKGKYVELRCDPISGHTALYWYRQSLGQGPEFLIYFQGTGAADDSGLPNDRFFAVRPEGSVSTLKIQRTERGDSAVYLCASSLRLATGELFFGEGSRLTVL.

This rearrangement joins TRBV7-8 to TRBJ2-7, with 7 bases aligning to TRBD1. Trimming cost V 1 base and J 2 bases; bases outside gene matches: 5. Looked up from germline, CDR1 is SGHVS and CDR2 is FQNEAQ. The CDR3 is 15 residues long. CDR3 nucleotides: TGTGCCAGCAGCTTAGGGACAGGCGGCACCTACGAGCAGTACTTC. As protein: CASSLGTGGTYEQYF.

CDR3 DNA sequence: TGTGCCAGCAGCCTCCGGACCGGGGTTAATGAAAAACTGTTTTTT. This codes for CASSLRTGVNEKLFF. The rearrangement links TRBV7-9 to TRBJ1-4, with D unresolved. V lost 5 bases, J lost 4 bases, and 14 bases lay in between. The CDR3 consists of 15 residues. The germline gives CDR1 SEHNR, CDR2 FQNEAQ (reference sequence).

V gene TRBV7-3 combines with J gene TRBJ2-1; D is possibly TRBD2 (6 bases). V dropped 5 bases and J dropped 1 base, with 12 bases sitting between them. The CDR3 runs 15 residues. Germline-derived CDR1 and CDR2 are SGHTA and FQGTGA. CDR3 nucleotide sequence: TGTGCCAGCAGCACCGCCCGGGGGTCCTACAATGAGCAGTTCTTC. Protein product: CASSTARGSYNEQFF. Filled out from reference TRBV7-3 and TRBJ2-1, the complete variable domain reads GAGVSQTPSNKVTEKGKYVELRCDPISGHTALYWYRQSLGQGPEFLIYFQGTGAADDSGLPNDRFFAVRPEGSVSTLKIQRTERGDSAVYLCASSTARGSYNEQFFGPGTRLTVL.

The CDR3 region is CASSVGQGDYNSPLHF. DNA for the CDR3: TGTGCCAGCAGCGTAGGCCAGGGGGACTATAATTCACCCCTCCACTTT. The chain joins TRBV9 to TRBJ1-6; 7 positions agree with TRBD1. The CDR3 spans 16 residues. The V gene's germline CDR1 is SGDLS and CDR2 YYNGEE. The V and J ends lost 0 bases and 3 bases, in that order; junction bases with no gene match: 3.

V usage is TRBV5-5 and J usage is TRBJ2-2; 8 nucleotides align to TRBD1. The V gene end was trimmed by 4 bases and the J gene end by 4 bases; junction bases not matched to a gene: 9. Germline V gene sequence: CDR1 SGHKS, CDR2 YYEKEE (reference sequence). CDR3 length: 16 amino acids. This CDR3 reads CASSAGQGITTGELFF. CDR3 coding DNA: TGTGCCAGCAGCGCAGGACAGGGTATAACCACCGGGGAGCTGTTTTTT.

This clone was seen once. The rearrangement uses TRBV21-1 and TRBJ2-4; the table's D call TRBD2 went unverified against the DNA. TRBV21-1 is deemed a pseudogene. CDR3 size: 19 residues. Here the CDR3 reads CASSIISEGKADYKNIQYF. The CDR3 DNA reads TGTGCCAGCAGCATAATCTCGGAGGGTAAGGCCGACTACAAAAACATTCAGTACTTC.

J is TRBJ2-5 and V is TRBV5-4; 8 bases are shared with TRBD1. Unmatched junction bases numbered 7, after V lost 4 bases and J lost 2 bases. The V gene's germline CDR1 is SGHNT and CDR2 YYREEE (reference sequence). The CDR3 length is 15 residues. The CDR3 coding sequence is TGTGCCAGCAGCCCCCGGGACAGGTTTCAAGAGACCCAGTACTTC. It codes for CASSPRDRFQETQYF.

The chain links TRBV14 to TRBJ1-3, with 8 bases fitting TRBD1. V shed 4 bases, J shed 0 bases, and the junction held 8 bases outside the gene matches. CDR3 size: 17 residues. Looked up from germline, CDR1 is SGHDN and CDR2 is FVKESK. The CDR3 nucleotides read TGTGCCAGCAGCCGGAGACAGGGGCCATCCTCTGGAAACACCATATATTTT. As protein: CASSRRQGPSSGNTIYF.

The chain couples TRBV4-2 to TRBJ2-5; 7 bases fit TRBD2. Germline V CDR1 and CDR2: LGHNA, YNFKEQ. This CDR3 region has 16 residues. J was trimmed by 4 bases and V by 3 bases; bases with no gene match: 11. The CDR3 loop is CASSQTIGGSRETQYF. CDR3 nucleotides: TGTGCCAGCAGCCAGACTATCGGCGGGAGCAGAGAGACCCAGTACTTC.

The V gene is TRBV12-5, the J gene TRBJ2-2; D is unclear. Per germline, CDR1 LGHNT and CDR2 FRNRAP. V lost 1 base to trimming and J lost 4 bases, with 4 bases between them. The CDR3 is 13 residues long. CDR3 nucleotides: TGTGCTAGTGGTTTGGCGGTCACCGGGGAGCTGTTTTTT. Residues: CASGLAVTGELFF.

This clone has more than one count but fewer than ten. The chain has TRBV9 and TRBJ1-6; tentatively, D is TRBD1 (6 bases). In germline, CDR1 is SGDLS, CDR2 YYNGEE. Trimming removed 0 bases from V and 9 bases from J, with 13 bases in between. This CDR3 comprises 15 residues. The CDR3 DNA sequence: TGTGCCAGCAGCGTAGCAGGGGAAAGACCTTCACCCCTCCACTTT. Translation: CASSVAGERPSPLHF.

The chain combines TRBV4-1 with TRBJ1-4; 10 nucleotides match TRBD1. Losses at the gene ends were 3 bases for V and 3 bases for J; bases not matched to a gene: 10. Germline V CDR1 and CDR2: MGHRA, YSYEKL. The CDR3 extends over 18 amino acids. CDR3 in amino acids: CASSHPGRDRGSNEKLFF. The CDR3 bases are TGCGCCAGCAGCCACCCAGGCCGGGACAGGGGTTCTAATGAAAAACTGTTTTTT.

The chain carries TRBV29-1 and TRBJ2-3; 13 bases fit TRBD2. In germline, CDR1 is SQVTM, CDR2 ANQGSEA. The CDR3 length is 14 residues. After removal of 4 bases from V and 4 bases from J, the junction contained 2 bases not matched to a gene. The CDR3 region has the DNA TGCAGCGTTGTGGGACTAGCGGGACCAGATACGCAGTATTTT. It encodes CSVVGLAGPDTQYF.

This clone was detected once. The chain links TRBV5-1 to TRBJ2-2; 8 nucleotides agree with TRBD1. After removal of 4 bases from V and 5 bases from J, the junction contained 10 bases not matched to a gene. The CDR3 consists of 16 residues. The germline CDR1 and CDR2 sequences are SGHRS and YFSETQ. The CDR3 DNA sequence: TGCGCCAGCAGCGCAACCAGACAGGGGAGGACCGGGGAGCTGTTTTTT. Translating gives CASSATRQGRTGELFF.

The rearrangement uses TRBV7-8 and TRBJ2-5; D is unresolved. The CDR3 spans 12 residues. Trimming removed 6 bases at V and 5 bases at J, with 10 bases between. Germline loops: CDR1 SGHVS, CDR2 FQNEAQ. The CDR3 sequence: CASSLTAETQYF. In DNA form, the CDR3 reads TGTGCCAGCAGTCTTACCGCGGAGACCCAGTACTTC.

This chain connects TRBV9 to TRBJ2-2; D is ambiguous. The V end lost 6 bases, the J end lost 2 bases, and 8 bases lay between the germline ends. Germline CDR1 and CDR2: SGDLS and YYNGEE. CDR3 length equals 13 residues. The CDR3 nucleotides read TGTGCCAGCATGAACAGAAACACCGGGGAGCTGTTTTTT. Protein sequence: CASMNRNTGELFF.

The chain is built from TRBV29-1 and TRBJ1-2, with D maybe TRBD1 (6 bases). Germline CDR1 is SQVTM and CDR2 is ANQGSEA. V was cut by 5 bases and J by 6 bases, with 10 bases left in between. The CDR3 has 11 residues. The CDR3 DNA reads as TGCAGCGTTATGAACAGGGATGGCTACACCTTC. Its protein product is CSVMNRDGYTF.

The chain uses TRBV6-1 and TRBJ1-2; unclear D gene. This CDR3 comprises 11 residues. Germline V lookup: CDR1 MNHNS, CDR2 SASEGT. The V and J ends lost 1 base and 9 bases respectively, with 6 bases between them. The CDR3 loop reads CASSEDRSYTF. In DNA form, the CDR3 reads TGTGCCAGCAGTGAAGACAGAAGCTACACCTTC.

The genes are TRBV30 and TRBJ1-1; TRBD1 agrees at 8 bases. The CDR3 is 15 residues long. Unmatched junction bases numbered 10, after V lost 2 bases and J lost 5 bases. Germline CDR1 and CDR2: GTSNPN and SVGIG (reference sequence). The CDR3 is CAWSRQQGGWTEAFF. The DNA for the CDR3 is TGTGCCTGGAGTCGACAACAGGGGGGATGGACTGAAGCTTTCTTT. Combining the CDR3 with reference TRBV30 and TRBJ1-1 gives the whole variable domain SQTIHQWPATLVQPVGSPLSLECTVEGTSNPNLYWYRQAAGRGLQLLFYSVGIGQISSEVPQNLSASRPQDRQFILSSKKLLLSDSGFYLCAWSRQQGGWTEAFFGQGTRLTVV.

CDR3 in amino acids: CASSTWTSPDTQYF. The CDR3 coding sequence is TGTGCCAGCAGCACCTGGACTAGCCCAGATACGCAGTATTTT. The rearrangement joins TRBV5-6 to TRBJ2-3; 8 bases line up with TRBD2. V shed 4 bases and J 4 bases; nucleotides not matched to a gene: 5. Germline assignment: CDR1 SGHDT and CDR2 YYEEEE. CDR3 length: 14 amino acids.